This T cell receptor (beta chain) was identified during a study of technical replicates of blood from a handful of donors. CDR3 length: 15 amino acids. Germline V gene sequence: CDR1 SGHVS, CDR2 FQNEAQ. V dropped 2 bases and J dropped 8 bases, with 15 bases sitting between them. The repertoire was sequenced with immunoSEQ multiplex PCR; TCRdb's copy has only in-frame clones and lacks some. Of about 84,000 clones detected, 95% to 98% appear once; the ten largest clones hold about 0.19%. Sequences were obtained from T cells isolated from PBMCs. The chain joins TRBV7-8 to TRBJ1-4; possibly TRBD1 for D (5 bases). This receptor was taken from a human donor in good health. The CDR3 DNA follows: TGTGCCAGCAGCTTACGGGACCGGGGGTTGGAAAAACTGTTTTTT. This gives the protein CASSLRDRGLEKLFF.